This T cell receptor beta chain was identified in a study of T-cell memory formation after mild COVID-19. Study overall: There were largely donor-specific TCR clusters.

Germline V gene lookup returns CDR1 MNHEY and CDR2 SVGEGT. CDR3 size: 13 residues. Deletions cut 6 bases from V and 2 bases from J, with 11 bases between. A single record per CDR3 protein comes from TCRdb applying MiXCR to the 5' RACE reads. The sample lists 550,000 to 700,000 distinct CDR3 sequences; around 16% were seen once. This receptor was taken from an adult woman who had mild COVID-19 (a few samples of this study predate the infection). Cell type and time point are not known. The V call is TRBV6-2 or TRBV6-3, the J call TRBJ2-7, with no clear D. The sequenced material came from PBMCs or a T cell subset sorted from them (not recorded which). CDR3 amino acids: CASRATGPYEQYF. CDR3 bases: TGTGCCAGCAGGGCGACGGGCCCCTACGAGCAGTACTTC.